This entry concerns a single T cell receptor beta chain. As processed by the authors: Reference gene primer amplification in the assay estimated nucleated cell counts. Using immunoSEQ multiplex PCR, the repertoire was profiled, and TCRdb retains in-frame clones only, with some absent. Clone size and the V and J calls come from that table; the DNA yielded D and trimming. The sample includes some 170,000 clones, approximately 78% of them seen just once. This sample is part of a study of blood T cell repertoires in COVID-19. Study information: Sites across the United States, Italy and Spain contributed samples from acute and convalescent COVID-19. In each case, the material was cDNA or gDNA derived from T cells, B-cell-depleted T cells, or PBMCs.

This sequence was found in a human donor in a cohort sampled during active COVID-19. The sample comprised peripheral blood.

The CDR3 coding sequence is TGTGCCAGCAGCCTGCAGGCCGGGAACGAGCAGTACTTC. Translation gives CASSLQAGNEQYF. The chain has TRBV5-4 and TRBJ2-7; D might be TRBD2 (5 bases). CDR1 SGHNT and CDR2 YYREEE come from the germline V gene (reference sequence). V lost 4 bases, J lost 5 bases, and 13 bases lay in between. CDR3 length: 13 amino acids.